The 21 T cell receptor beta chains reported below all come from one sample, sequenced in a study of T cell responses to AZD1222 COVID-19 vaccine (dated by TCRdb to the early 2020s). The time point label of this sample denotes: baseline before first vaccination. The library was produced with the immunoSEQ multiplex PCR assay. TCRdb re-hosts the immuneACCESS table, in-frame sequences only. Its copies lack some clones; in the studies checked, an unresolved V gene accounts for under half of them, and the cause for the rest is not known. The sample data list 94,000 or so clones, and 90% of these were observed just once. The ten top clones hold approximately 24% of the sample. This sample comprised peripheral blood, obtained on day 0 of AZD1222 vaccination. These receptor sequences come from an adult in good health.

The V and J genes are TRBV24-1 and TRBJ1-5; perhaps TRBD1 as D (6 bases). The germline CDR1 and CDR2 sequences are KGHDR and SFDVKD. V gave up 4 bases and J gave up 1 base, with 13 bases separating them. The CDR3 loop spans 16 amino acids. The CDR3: CATSEAGTSSNQPQHF. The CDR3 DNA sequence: TGTGCCACCAGTGAGGCCGGGACATCGAGCAATCAGCCCCAGCATTTT.

The CDR3 DNA follows: TGTGCCTGGTCTGGGGTAGATTTGGGTGAGCAGTTCTTC. This translates into CAWSGVDLGEQFF. The chain uses TRBV30 and TRBJ2-1; no firm D call. V dropped 5 bases and J dropped 9 bases, with 17 bases sitting between them. This CDR3 region has 13 residues. The germline gives CDR1 GTSNPN, CDR2 SVGIG (reference sequence).

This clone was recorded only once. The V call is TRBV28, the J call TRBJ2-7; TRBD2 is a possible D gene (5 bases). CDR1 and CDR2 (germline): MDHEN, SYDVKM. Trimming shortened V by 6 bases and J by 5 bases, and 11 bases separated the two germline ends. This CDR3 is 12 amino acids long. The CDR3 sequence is CASRDPGNEQYF. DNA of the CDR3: TGTGCCAGCAGGGACCCGGGGAACGAGCAGTACTTC.

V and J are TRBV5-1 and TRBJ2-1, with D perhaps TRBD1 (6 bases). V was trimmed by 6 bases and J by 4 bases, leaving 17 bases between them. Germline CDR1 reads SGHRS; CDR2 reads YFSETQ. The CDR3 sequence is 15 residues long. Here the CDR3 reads CASKADRTGYNEQFF. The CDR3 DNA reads TGCGCCAGCAAGGCGGATAGAACAGGGTACAATGAGCAGTTCTTC.

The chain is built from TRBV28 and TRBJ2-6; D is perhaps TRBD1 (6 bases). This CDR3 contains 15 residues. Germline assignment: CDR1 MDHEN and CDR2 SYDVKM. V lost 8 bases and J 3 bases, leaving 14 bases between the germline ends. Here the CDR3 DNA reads TGTGCCAGCGGGTACAGGGATAGTGGGGCCAACGTCCTGACTTTC. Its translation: CASGYRDSGANVLTF. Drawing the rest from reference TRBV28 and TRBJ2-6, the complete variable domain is DVKVTQSSRYLVKRTGEKVFLECVQDMDHENMFWYRQDPGLGLRLIYFSYDVKMKEKGDIPEGYSVSREKKERFSLILESASTNQTSMYLCASGYRDSGANVLTFGAGSRLTVL.

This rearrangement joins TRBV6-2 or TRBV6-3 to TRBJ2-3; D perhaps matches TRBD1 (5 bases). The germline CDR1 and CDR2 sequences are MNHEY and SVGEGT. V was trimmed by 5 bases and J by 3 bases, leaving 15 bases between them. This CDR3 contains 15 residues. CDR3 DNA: TGTGCCAGCAGTCCGGCTGAACCAGGGACAGATACGCAGTATTTT. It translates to CASSPAEPGTDTQYF.

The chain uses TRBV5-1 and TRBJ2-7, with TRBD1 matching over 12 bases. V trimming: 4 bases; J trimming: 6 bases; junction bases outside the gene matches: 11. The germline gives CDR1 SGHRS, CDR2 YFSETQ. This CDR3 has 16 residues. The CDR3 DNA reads TGCGCCAGCAGCCTCGTACCGGGACAGGGGGCATCCGAGCAGTACTTC. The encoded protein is CASSLVPGQGASEQYF.

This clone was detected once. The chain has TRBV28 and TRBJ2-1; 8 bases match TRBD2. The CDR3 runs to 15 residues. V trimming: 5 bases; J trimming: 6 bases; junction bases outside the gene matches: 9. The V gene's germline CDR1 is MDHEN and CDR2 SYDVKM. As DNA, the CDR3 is TGTGCCAGCAGTGGGGTTAGCGGGGCCCTCAATGAGCAGTTCTTC. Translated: CASSGVSGALNEQFF.

CDR3 loop: CASRPYTGELFF. CDR3 coding DNA: TGCGCCAGCAGACCTTACACCGGGGAGCTGTTTTTT. The chain has TRBV5-1 and TRBJ2-2; the D is unclear. The CDR3 contains 12 residues. V gave up 5 bases and J gave up 3 bases, with 5 bases separating them. Per the germline V gene, CDR1 is SGHRS and CDR2 is YFSETQ.

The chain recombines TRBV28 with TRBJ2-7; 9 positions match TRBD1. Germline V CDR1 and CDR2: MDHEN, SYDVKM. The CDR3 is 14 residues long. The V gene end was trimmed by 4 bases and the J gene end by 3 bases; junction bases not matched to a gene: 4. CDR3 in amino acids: CASSSGTGFYEQYF. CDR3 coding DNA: TGTGCCAGCAGTTCCGGGACAGGGTTCTACGAGCAGTACTTC.

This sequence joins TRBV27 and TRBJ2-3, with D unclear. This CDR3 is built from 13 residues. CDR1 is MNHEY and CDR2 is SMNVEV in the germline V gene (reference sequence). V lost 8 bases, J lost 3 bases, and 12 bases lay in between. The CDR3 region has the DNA TGTGCCAGCGCTACCCACGGGACAGATACGCAGTATTTT. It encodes CASATHGTDTQYF.

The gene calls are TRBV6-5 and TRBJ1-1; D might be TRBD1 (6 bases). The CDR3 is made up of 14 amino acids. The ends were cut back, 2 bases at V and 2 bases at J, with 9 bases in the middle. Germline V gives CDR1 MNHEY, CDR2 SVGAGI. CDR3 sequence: CASSYVGGNTEAFF. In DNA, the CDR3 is TGTGCCAGCAGTTACGTTGGGGGCAACACTGAAGCTTTCTTT.

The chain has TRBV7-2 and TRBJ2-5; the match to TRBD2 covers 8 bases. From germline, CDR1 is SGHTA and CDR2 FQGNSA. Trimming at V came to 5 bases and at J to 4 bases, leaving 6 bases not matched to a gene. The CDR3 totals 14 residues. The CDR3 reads CASSPDAGGETQYF. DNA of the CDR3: TGTGCCAGCAGCCCGGACGCGGGGGGAGAGACCCAGTACTTC.

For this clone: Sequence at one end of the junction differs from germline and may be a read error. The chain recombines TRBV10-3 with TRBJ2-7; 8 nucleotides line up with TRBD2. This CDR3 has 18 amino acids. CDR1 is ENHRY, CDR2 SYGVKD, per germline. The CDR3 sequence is CAIRSSSGSGRFPYEQNF. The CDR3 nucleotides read TGTGCCATCAGGAGTTCAAGCGGAAGCGGGAGATTTCCCTACGAGCAGAACTTC.

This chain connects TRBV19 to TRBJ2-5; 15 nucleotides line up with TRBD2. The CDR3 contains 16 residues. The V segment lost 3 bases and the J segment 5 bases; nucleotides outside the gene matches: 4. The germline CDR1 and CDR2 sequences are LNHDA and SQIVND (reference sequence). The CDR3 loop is CASSIGLAGGPETQYF. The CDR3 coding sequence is TGTGCCAGTAGTATTGGACTAGCGGGAGGGCCGGAGACCCAGTACTTC.

The CDR3 sequence is CASSLWARGLSSTEAFF. For the CDR3, the DNA is TGTGCCAGCAGTTTATGGGCCAGGGGCCTCAGTAGCACTGAAGCTTTCTTT. The chain combines TRBV28 with TRBJ1-1, with a possible D match to TRBD1 (6 bases). V lost 0 bases, J lost 4 bases, and 18 bases lay in between. The CDR3 contains 17 residues. From germline, CDR1 is MDHEN and CDR2 SYDVKM. Combining the CDR3 with reference TRBV28 and TRBJ1-1 gives the whole variable domain DVKVTQSSRYLVKRTGEKVFLECVQDMDHENMFWYRQDPGLGLRLIYFSYDVKMKEKGDIPEGYSVSREKKERFSLILESASTNQTSMYLCASSLWARGLSSTEAFFGQGTRLTVV.

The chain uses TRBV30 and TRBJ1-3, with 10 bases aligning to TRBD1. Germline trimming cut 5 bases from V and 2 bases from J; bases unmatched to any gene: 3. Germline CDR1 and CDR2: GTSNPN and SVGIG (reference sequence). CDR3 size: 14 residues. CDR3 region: CAWDGTGAGNTIYF. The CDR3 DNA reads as TGTGCCTGGGACGGGACAGGGGCTGGAAACACCATATATTTT.

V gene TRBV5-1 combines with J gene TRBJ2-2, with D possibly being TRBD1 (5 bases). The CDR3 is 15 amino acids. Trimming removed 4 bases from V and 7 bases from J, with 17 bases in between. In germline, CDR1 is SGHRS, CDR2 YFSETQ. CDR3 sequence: CASSLVQGRNGELFF. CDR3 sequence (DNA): TGCGCCAGCAGCCTGGTCCAGGGCCGGAACGGGGAGCTGTTTTTT.

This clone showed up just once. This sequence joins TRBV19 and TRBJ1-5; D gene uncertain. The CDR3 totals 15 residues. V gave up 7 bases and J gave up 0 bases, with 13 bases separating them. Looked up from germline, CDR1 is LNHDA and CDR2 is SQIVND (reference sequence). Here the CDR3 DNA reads TGTGCCAGTACCACGATCGGGAATAGCAATCAGCCCCAGCATTTT. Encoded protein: CASTTIGNSNQPQHF.

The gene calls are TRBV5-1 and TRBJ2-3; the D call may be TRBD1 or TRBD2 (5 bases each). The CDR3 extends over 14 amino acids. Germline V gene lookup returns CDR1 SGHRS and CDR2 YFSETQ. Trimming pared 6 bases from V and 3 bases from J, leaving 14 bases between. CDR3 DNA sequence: TGCGCCAGCACCCTAGGGGAGAGGACAGATACGCAGTATTTT. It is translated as CASTLGERTDTQYF.

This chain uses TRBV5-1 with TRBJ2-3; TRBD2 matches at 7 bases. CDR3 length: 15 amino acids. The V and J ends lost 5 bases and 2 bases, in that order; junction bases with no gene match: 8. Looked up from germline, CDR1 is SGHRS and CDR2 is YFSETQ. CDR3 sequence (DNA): TGCGCCAGCAGGGCCGGGACTATCGACACAGATACGCAGTATTTT. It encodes CASRAGTIDTDTQYF.